Sequencing of this T cell receptor beta chain was carried out in a study of human T cells and chemical hapten exposure. Study information: Patients, chiefly female, had alopecia areata, totalis or universalis. TCR yields per sample varied mostly from small pooled library volume differences.

In the original analysis: Sample TCR counts, which ranged from about 20,000 to 700,000, had a median of approximately 94,000. One entry per CDR3 protein results from TCRdb running MiXCR on the RACE reads. TCRdb's processing, not the authors', yielded these V and J calls. This sample has about 70,000 distinct CDR3 sequences, with over 6.5% found just once. Losses at the gene ends were 0 bases for V and 5 bases for J; bases not matched to a gene: 1. This CDR3 spans 16 amino acids. Germline loops: CDR1 MNHEY, CDR2 SVGEGT. The time point here: patch test 2, 6 weeks after DPC sensitization. The treatment here: therapeutic diphenylcyclopropenone sensitization with weekly scalp DPC.

The chain joins TRBV6-2 or TRBV6-3 to TRBJ2-3; 14 bases align to TRBD2. The clonotype comes from a woman between 45 and 65 years old with alopecia areata. Some clones in this sample may be carry-over from other donors' samples. The specimen was whole blood, collected in connection with sensitization to the hapten diphenylcyclopropenone (DPC). Written as DNA, the CDR3 is TGTGCCAGCAGTTACTCGGGACTAGCGGGAGTAGATACGCAGTATTTT. It encodes CASSYSGLAGVDTQYF.